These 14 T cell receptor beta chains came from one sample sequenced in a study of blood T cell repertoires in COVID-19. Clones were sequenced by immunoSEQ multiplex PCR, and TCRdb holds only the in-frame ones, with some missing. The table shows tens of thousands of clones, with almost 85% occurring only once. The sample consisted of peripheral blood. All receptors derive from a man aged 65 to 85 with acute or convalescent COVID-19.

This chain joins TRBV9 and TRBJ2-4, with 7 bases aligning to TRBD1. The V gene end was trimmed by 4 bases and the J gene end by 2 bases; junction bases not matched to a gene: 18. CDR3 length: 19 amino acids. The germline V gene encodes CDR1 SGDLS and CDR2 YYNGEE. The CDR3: CASSIDPGQTSGSKNIQYF. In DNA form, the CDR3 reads TGTGCCAGCAGCATAGATCCGGGACAGACGAGTGGGTCCAAAAACATTCAGTACTTC.

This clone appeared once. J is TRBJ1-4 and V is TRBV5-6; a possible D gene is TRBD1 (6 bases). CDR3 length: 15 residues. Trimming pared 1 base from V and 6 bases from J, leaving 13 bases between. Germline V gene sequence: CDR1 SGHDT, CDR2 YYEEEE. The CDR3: CASSLRQAGDEKLFF. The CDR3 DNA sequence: TGTGCCAGCAGCTTGAGACAGGCAGGGGATGAAAAACTGTTTTTT.

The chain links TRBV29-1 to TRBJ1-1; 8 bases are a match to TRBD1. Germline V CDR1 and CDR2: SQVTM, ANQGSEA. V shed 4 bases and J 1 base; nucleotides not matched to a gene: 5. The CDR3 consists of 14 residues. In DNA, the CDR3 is TGCAGCGTTGCCCGACAGGGGTGGAACACTGAAGCTTTCTTT. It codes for CSVARQGWNTEAFF.

The CDR3 DNA sequence: TGTGCCAGCAAGGAGGTAGCGGGGGGATACGAGCAGTACTTC. This translates into CASKEVAGGYEQYF. The chain carries TRBV28 and TRBJ2-7, with TRBD2 matching over 10 bases. The CDR3 sequence is 14 residues long. Per germline, CDR1 MDHEN and CDR2 SYDVKM. V shed 7 bases and J 4 bases; nucleotides not matched to a gene: 7.

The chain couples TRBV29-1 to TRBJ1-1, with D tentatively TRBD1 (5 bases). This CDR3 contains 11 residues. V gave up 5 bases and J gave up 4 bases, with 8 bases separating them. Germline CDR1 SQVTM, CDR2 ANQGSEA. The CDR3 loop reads CSVPGATEAFF. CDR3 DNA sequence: TGCAGCGTTCCTGGGGCCACTGAAGCTTTCTTT.

The CDR3 DNA reads as TGTGCCAGCAGTTTCCATAGAACTAAGGGGGACGAGCAGTACTTC. It encodes CASSFHRTKGDEQYF. The J gene is TRBJ2-7, the V gene TRBV6-5, with a possible D match to TRBD1 (6 bases). Trimming removed 4 bases from V and 5 bases from J, with 18 bases in between. The CDR3 has 15 amino acids. From germline, CDR1 is MNHEY and CDR2 SVGAGI.

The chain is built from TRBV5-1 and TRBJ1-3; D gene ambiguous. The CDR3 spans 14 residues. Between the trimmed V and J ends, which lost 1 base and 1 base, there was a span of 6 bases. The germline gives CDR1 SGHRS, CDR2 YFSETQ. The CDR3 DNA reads TGCGCCAGCAGCTTGACAGCTTCTGGAAACACCATATATTTT. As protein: CASSLTASGNTIYF.

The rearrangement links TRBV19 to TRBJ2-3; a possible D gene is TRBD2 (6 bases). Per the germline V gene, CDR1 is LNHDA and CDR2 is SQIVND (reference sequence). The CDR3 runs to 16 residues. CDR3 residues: CATRKVGGTQPDTQYF. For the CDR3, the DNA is TGTGCAACTAGAAAAGTCGGGGGAACACAGCCGGATACGCAGTATTTT. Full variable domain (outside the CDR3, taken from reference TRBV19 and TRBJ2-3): DGGITQSPKYLFRKEGQNVTLSCEQNLNHDAMYWYRQDPGQGLRLIYYSQIVNDFQKGDIAEGYSVSREKKESFPLTVTSAQKNPTAFYLCATRKVGGTQPDTQYFGPGTRLTVL.

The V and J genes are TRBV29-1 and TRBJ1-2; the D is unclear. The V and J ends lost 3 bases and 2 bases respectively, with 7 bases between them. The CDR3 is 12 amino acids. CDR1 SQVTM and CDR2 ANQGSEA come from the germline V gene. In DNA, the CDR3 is TGCAGCGTTGACTACGCGAACTATGGCTACACCTTC. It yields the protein CSVDYANYGYTF. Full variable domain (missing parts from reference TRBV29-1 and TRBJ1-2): SAVISQKPSRDICQRGTSLTIQCQVDSQVTMMFWYRQQPGQSLTLIATANQGSEATYESGFVIDKFPISRPNLTFSTLTVSNMSPEDSSIYLCSVDYANYGYTFGSGTRLTVV.

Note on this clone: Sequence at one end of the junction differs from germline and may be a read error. CDR3 loop: CASSLNPPGVGNEQFF. The CDR3, as DNA: TGTGCTAGCAGCTTAAACCCCCCCGGGGTCGGCAATGAGCAGTTCTTC. The gene calls are TRBV7-7 and TRBJ2-1; a possible D gene is TRBD2 (5 bases). The CDR3 runs to 16 residues. Germline values: CDR1 SSHAT, CDR2 FNYEAQ (reference sequence).

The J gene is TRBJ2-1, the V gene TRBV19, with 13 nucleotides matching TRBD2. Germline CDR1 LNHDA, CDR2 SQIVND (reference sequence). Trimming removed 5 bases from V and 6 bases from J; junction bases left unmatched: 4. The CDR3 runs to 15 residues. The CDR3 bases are TGTGCCAGTAGTTTCACTAGCGGGAGGGCCAATGAGCAGTTCTTC. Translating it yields CASSFTSGRANEQFF.

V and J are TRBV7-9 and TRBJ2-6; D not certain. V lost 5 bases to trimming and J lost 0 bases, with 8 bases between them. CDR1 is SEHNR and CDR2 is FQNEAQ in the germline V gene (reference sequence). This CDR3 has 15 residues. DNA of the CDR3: TGTGCCAGCAGCCCAGGAATCTCTGGGGCCAACGTCCTGACTTTC. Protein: CASSPGISGANVLTF.

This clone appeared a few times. CDR3 DNA sequence: TGTGCCAGCAGCTTTTACACCTCGCTTGCGGTTTACGAGCAGTACTTC. It is translated as CASSFYTSLAVYEQYF. V usage is TRBV5-4 and J usage is TRBJ2-7, with D unresolved. The germline V gene encodes CDR1 SGHNT and CDR2 YYREEE (reference sequence). The CDR3 has 16 residues. The V end lost 2 bases, the J end lost 4 bases, and 19 bases lay between the germline ends.

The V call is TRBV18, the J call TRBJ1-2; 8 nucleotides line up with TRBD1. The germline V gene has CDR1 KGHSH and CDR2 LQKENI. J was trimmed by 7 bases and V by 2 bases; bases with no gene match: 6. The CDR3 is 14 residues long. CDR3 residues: CASSPSGQGGGYTF. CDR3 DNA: TGTGCCAGCTCACCATCCGGACAGGGTGGTGGCTACACCTTC.